The 14 T cell receptor beta chains presented below share a single source sample, sequenced in a study of blood T cell repertoires in COVID-19. The table came from immunoSEQ multiplex PCR; TCRdb's copy has only in-frame clones and leaves some out. The profile covers more than 150,000 clones, with 94% appearing a single time and roughly 0.7% taken by the ten largest. Source material: peripheral blood. All receptors derive from a young man with COVID-19, enrolled during active disease.

V gene TRBV7-2 combines with J gene TRBJ1-2; D uncertain. The CDR3 has 14 amino acids. V was trimmed by 0 bases and J by 8 bases, leaving 13 bases between them. The germline gives CDR1 SGHTA, CDR2 FQGNSA. The CDR3 here is CASSLASGNLGYTF. Written as DNA, the CDR3 is TGTGCCAGCAGCTTAGCTTCCGGGAACTTAGGCTACACCTTC. Full variable domain (missing parts from reference TRBV7-2 and TRBJ1-2): GAGVSQSPSNKVTEKGKDVELRCDPISGHTALYWYRQSLGQGLEFLIYFQGNSAPDKSGLPSDRFSAERTGGSVSTLTIQRTQQEDSAVYLCASSLASGNLGYTFGSGTRLTVV.

The gene calls are TRBV4-2 and TRBJ1-2, with 7 bases that match TRBD1. Germline V gene data show CDR1 as LGHNA and CDR2 as YNFKEQ. The CDR3 sequence is 20 residues long. With V trimmed by 2 bases and J by 0 bases, 18 bases remained unmatched. The DNA for the CDR3 is TGTGCCAGCAGCCAATACGTTTCTGGGACAGAAGGCCTAGCTAACTATGGCTACACCTTC. Translating it yields CASSQYVSGTEGLANYGYTF.

The V gene is TRBV15, the J gene TRBJ2-5, with D possibly matching TRBD2 (6 bases). The CDR3 consists of 16 residues. CDR1 and CDR2 (germline): LNHNV, YYDKDF (reference sequence). V lost 1 base and J 3 bases, leaving 15 bases between the germline ends. The DNA of the CDR3 is TGTGCCACCAGCAGAGGGGCGCTCGGGGGAGAAGAGACCCAGTACTTC. This translates into CATSRGALGGEETQYF.

The chain couples TRBV11-3 to TRBJ2-1; 9 nucleotides align to TRBD2. The germline gives CDR1 SGHNT, CDR2 YENEEA. The CDR3 consists of 16 residues. Trimming removed 4 bases from V and 7 bases from J; junction bases left unmatched: 11. This CDR3 reads CASSSAAGTSLNEQFF. The CDR3 bases are TGTGCCAGCAGCTCCGCTGCCGGGACTAGCCTTAATGAGCAGTTCTTC.

J is TRBJ1-2 and V is TRBV19; TRBD1 aligns across 8 bases. From germline, CDR1 is LNHDA and CDR2 SQIVND (reference sequence). The CDR3 consists of 15 residues. V lost 0 bases, J lost 6 bases, and 6 bases stayed unmatched. CDR3 protein: CASSIEVGTGDGYTF. CDR3 DNA sequence: TGTGCCAGTAGTATAGAAGTTGGGACAGGAGATGGCTACACCTTC. The whole variable domain, filled in from reference TRBV19 and TRBJ1-2, reads DGGITQSPKYLFRKEGQNVTLSCEQNLNHDAMYWYRQDPGQGLRLIYYSQIVNDFQKGDIAEGYSVSREKKESFPLTVTSAQKNPTAFYLCASSIEVGTGDGYTFGSGTRLTVV.

V usage is TRBV9 and J usage is TRBJ2-3; 9 positions agree with TRBD2. After removal of 3 bases from V and 3 bases from J, the junction contained 5 bases not matched to a gene. This CDR3 has 15 residues. Germline CDR1 reads SGDLS; CDR2 reads YYNGEE. The chain's CDR3 is CASSARTSATDTQYF. CDR3 sequence (DNA): TGTGCCAGCAGCGCTAGGACTAGCGCTACAGATACGCAGTATTTT.

This rearrangement joins TRBV5-1 to TRBJ2-7; D possibly corresponds to TRBD2 (6 bases). V lost 5 bases and J lost 1, with 10 bases in between. The CDR3 extends over 13 amino acids. Per the germline V gene, CDR1 is SGHRS and CDR2 is YFSETQ. The CDR3 DNA reads TGCGCCAGCAGTGGCGGGGCGTCCTACGAGCAGTACTTC. It encodes CASSGGASYEQYF.

V usage is TRBV25-1 and J usage is TRBJ2-7; TRBD1 aligns across 9 bases. CDR1 and CDR2 from the germline V gene are MGHDK and SYGVNS. This CDR3 comprises 11 residues. Unmatched junction bases numbered 1, after V lost 9 bases and J lost 4 bases. The CDR3 reads CASGTGYEQYF. CDR3 sequence (DNA): TGTGCCAGTGGGACAGGGTACGAGCAGTACTTC.

J is TRBJ1-5 and V is TRBV18; 9 nucleotides match TRBD1. The CDR3 is 16 residues long. Germline V CDR1 and CDR2: KGHSH, LQKENI. V lost 5 bases to trimming and J lost 2 bases; unmatched junction nucleotides: 7. CDR3 region: CASSAGTGRRNQPQHF. The CDR3 nucleotides read TGTGCCAGCTCAGCTGGGACAGGGAGGCGCAATCAGCCCCAGCATTTT.

The V call is TRBV18, the J call TRBJ2-3; D uncertain. V lost 2 bases to trimming and J lost 0 bases, with 12 bases between them. Germline lookup yields CDR1 KGHSH and CDR2 LQKENI. The CDR3 length is 16 residues. For the CDR3, the DNA is TGTGCCAGCTCACCAACCCAGAGCGTGAGCACAGATACGCAGTATTTT. Its translation is CASSPTQSVSTDTQYF.

The gene calls are TRBV4-1 and TRBJ2-1, with 11 positions matching TRBD1. V was pared by 4 bases and J by 7 bases, with 6 bases of the junction left unmatched. The CDR3 is made up of 15 amino acids. Germline V lookup: CDR1 MGHRA, CDR2 YSYEKL. The CDR3 loop is CASSLPGQGVNEQFF. The CDR3 DNA reads as TGCGCCAGCAGCCTACCGGGACAGGGGGTTAATGAGCAGTTCTTC.

In this sample, this clone turned up once. The chain uses TRBV7-3 and TRBJ2-1; 13 bases align to TRBD2. V shed 4 bases, J shed 10 bases, and the junction held 1 base outside the gene matches. The germline V gene has CDR1 SGHTA and CDR2 FQGTGA. This CDR3 region has 13 residues. CDR3: CASSSTSGGEQFF. The CDR3 region has the DNA TGTGCCAGCAGCTCGACTAGCGGGGGGGAGCAGTTCTTC.

The J gene is TRBJ2-1, the V gene TRBV19; 7 nucleotides align to TRBD2. J was trimmed by 4 bases and V by 4 bases; bases with no gene match: 7. Germline V gene sequence: CDR1 LNHDA, CDR2 SQIVND (reference sequence). This CDR3 is 15 amino acids long. CDR3 in amino acids: CASSKEISGYNEQFF. CDR3 nucleotide sequence: TGTGCCAGTAGTAAGGAGATTAGCGGGTACAATGAGCAGTTCTTC.

The chain employs TRBV10-3 and TRBJ1-1, with a tentative D call TRBD1 (6 bases). This CDR3 comprises 14 residues. V dropped 0 bases and J dropped 4 bases, with 9 bases sitting between them. CDR1 ENHRY and CDR2 SYGVKD come from the germline V gene. The CDR3 region is CAISESAGATEAFF. The CDR3 nucleotides read TGTGCCATCAGTGAGTCGGCGGGGGCCACTGAAGCTTTCTTT.